What follows are 2 T cell receptor beta chains derived from one specimen sequenced in a study of blood T cell repertoires in COVID-19. TCRdb's copy holds only in-frame clones and misses some; the assay was immunoSEQ multiplex PCR. The sample comprises about 130,000 clones, 84% of which are singletons, and 13% rests with the top ten. Sequencing was done on a sample of peripheral blood. Receptor source: a human donor in a cohort sampled during active COVID-19.

The chain is built from TRBV2 and TRBJ2-5; a possible D gene is TRBD2 (5 bases). The CDR3 sequence is 16 residues long. Germline V gene lookup returns CDR1 SNHLY and CDR2 FYNNEI. The V end was cut by 6 bases, the J end by 0 bases, with 17 bases between. The CDR3 reads CASRVPGGGYQETQYF. CDR3 nucleotide sequence: TGTGCCAGCAGGGTACCGGGCGGCGGGTACCAAGAGACCCAGTACTTC.

The rearrangement joins TRBV5-3 to TRBJ2-7; weak D call: TRBD1 (6 bases). TRBV5-3 is annotated as an ORF whose role is uncertain. Trimming removed 4 bases at V and 0 bases at J, with 11 bases between. CDR3 length: 14 amino acids. In DNA form, the CDR3 reads TGTGCCAGAAGCACGGAGGACAGCTCCTACGAGCAGTACTTC. Translated, it gives CARSTEDSSYEQYF.